This is a list of T cell receptor beta chains from one sample in a study of identical twins. TCRdb re-analysed the 5' RACE reads in MiXCR, keeping a single row per CDR3 protein. The sample lists about 240,000 distinct CDR3 sequences, approximately 10% seen once, with 9% to 10% in the top ten. Sequencing used memory T cells sorted from blood. All receptors come from a man in his fifties or sixties in good health. Each CDR3 is given with its conserved first and last residue. Fields, in order: D gene, clone size, J gene, V gene, CDR3 protein, CDR3 DNA. A D gene is named only where the DNA matches it firmly. Expanded clones are given a class, and other clones once, few, many or no size at all.

d_call: -
clone_size: few
j_call: TRBJ2-3
v_call: TRBV2
cdr3_aa: CASSEALQAASTDTQYF
cdr3_nt: TGTGCCAGCAGTGAAGCGCTTCAAGCGGCTAGCACAGATACGCAGTATTTT

d_call: TRBD1
clone_size: many
j_call: TRBJ2-5
v_call: TRBV28
cdr3_aa: CASSLGQRTGAVETQYF
cdr3_nt: TGTGCCAGCAGTTTAGGCCAAAGGACAGGGGCTGTGGAGACCCAGTACTTC

d_call: TRBD2
clone_size: few
j_call: TRBJ2-1
v_call: TRBV6-5
cdr3_aa: CASSYSNGRANEQFF
cdr3_nt: TGTGCCAGCAGTTACTCTAACGGGAGGGCCAATGAGCAGTTCTTC

d_call: TRBD2
clone_size: few
j_call: TRBJ2-7
v_call: TRBV28
cdr3_aa: CASSLGTSGLSYEQYF
cdr3_nt: TGTGCCAGCAGCCTAGGGACTAGCGGGCTTTCCTACGAGCAGTACTTC

d_call: TRBD2
clone_size: few
j_call: TRBJ2-1
v_call: TRBV10-3
cdr3_aa: CAIRGLAGGNEQFF
cdr3_nt: TGTGCCATCCGTGGTCTAGCGGGAGGAAATGAGCAGTTCTTC

d_call: TRBD1
clone_size: many
j_call: TRBJ2-7
v_call: TRBV10-3
cdr3_aa: CATWDRAAGSSYEQYF
cdr3_nt: TGTGCCACTTGGGACAGGGCTGCCGGTTCCTCCTACGAGCAGTACTTC

d_call: TRBD1
clone_size: few
j_call: TRBJ1-1
v_call: TRBV2
cdr3_aa: CASSFPGQGANTEAFF
cdr3_nt: TGTGCCAGCAGTTTCCCGGGACAGGGGGCGAACACTGAAGCTTTCTTT

d_call: -
clone_size: -
j_call: TRBJ2-1
v_call: TRBV18
cdr3_aa: CASSPVGAPSIQFF
cdr3_nt: TGTGCCAGCTCACCAGTGGGGGCACCTTCGATACAATTCTTC

d_call: TRBD2
clone_size: medium-sized
j_call: TRBJ2-3
v_call: TRBV4-2
cdr3_aa: CASSLDRTSGGDTQYF
cdr3_nt: TGTGCCAGCAGCCTCGATCGGACTAGCGGAGGGGATACGCAGTATTTT

d_call: -
clone_size: few
j_call: TRBJ1-3
v_call: TRBV7-6
cdr3_aa: CASSLGAKRNTIYF
cdr3_nt: TGTGCCAGCAGCTTAGGGGCCAAAAGAAACACCATATATTTT

d_call: TRBD1
clone_size: -
j_call: TRBJ2-5
v_call: TRBV7-8
cdr3_aa: CASSPDLGTGVQETQYF
cdr3_nt: TGTGCCAGCAGCCCCGATCTAGGAACAGGGGTCCAAGAGACCCAGTACTTC

d_call: TRBD2
clone_size: -
j_call: TRBJ2-1
v_call: TRBV5-1
cdr3_aa: CASSLAGQSGGYNEQFF
cdr3_nt: TGCGCCAGCAGCTTGGCCGGGCAGAGCGGGGGGTACAATGAGCAGTTCTTC

d_call: -
clone_size: many
j_call: TRBJ2-5
v_call: TRBV10-3
cdr3_aa: CAISPGVRETQYF
cdr3_nt: TGTGCCATCAGTCCCGGGGTCAGAGAGACCCAGTACTTC

d_call: -
clone_size: -
j_call: TRBJ2-1
v_call: TRBV6-2/TRBV6-3
cdr3_aa: CASTPWQGGDNEQFF
cdr3_nt: TGTGCCAGCACCCCTTGGCAGGGTGGGGACAATGAGCAGTTCTTC

d_call: -
clone_size: -
j_call: TRBJ1-5
v_call: TRBV29-1
cdr3_aa: CSVARDSNQPQHF
cdr3_nt: TGCAGCGTGGCGCGGGATAGCAATCAGCCCCAGCATTTT

d_call: TRBD1
clone_size: few
j_call: TRBJ2-5
v_call: TRBV5-4
cdr3_aa: CASSLSRDRGKTQYF
cdr3_nt: TGTGCCAGCAGCTTGAGTAGGGACAGGGGAAAGACCCAGTACTTC

d_call: TRBD1
clone_size: -
j_call: TRBJ2-7
v_call: TRBV12-3/TRBV12-4
cdr3_aa: CASSPGTGVTYEQYF
cdr3_nt: TGTGCCAGCAGTCCGGGGACAGGTGTTACTTACGAGCAGTACTTC

d_call: TRBD1
clone_size: many
j_call: TRBJ2-5
v_call: TRBV13
cdr3_aa: CASSGIATGDLKTQYF
cdr3_nt: TGTGCCAGCAGCGGGATCGCAACAGGGGATTTAAAGACCCAGTACTTC

d_call: -
clone_size: few
j_call: TRBJ2-5
v_call: TRBV7-2
cdr3_aa: CASSYTGREWETQYF
cdr3_nt: TGTGCCAGCAGCTACACGGGCAGGGAATGGGAGACCCAGTACTTC

d_call: -
clone_size: -
j_call: TRBJ2-3
v_call: TRBV6-2/TRBV6-3
cdr3_aa: CASSYSIGESTDTQYF
cdr3_nt: TGTGCCAGCAGTTACTCGATAGGAGAATCCACAGATACGCAGTATTTT

d_call: TRBD2
clone_size: -
j_call: TRBJ2-2
v_call: TRBV3-1
cdr3_aa: CASSQGGGGVSTGELFF
cdr3_nt: TGTGCCAGCAGCCAAGGAGGTGGGGGGGTCTCCACCGGGGAGCTGTTTTTT

d_call: -
clone_size: few
j_call: TRBJ2-2
v_call: TRBV2
cdr3_aa: CASNRGDGGTGELFF
cdr3_nt: TGTGCCAGCAATCGAGGGGATGGAGGGACCGGGGAGCTGTTTTTT

d_call: -
clone_size: many
j_call: TRBJ1-5
v_call: TRBV20-1
cdr3_aa: CSASRSNQPQHF
cdr3_nt: TGCAGTGCTAGTAGGAGCAATCAGCCCCAGCATTTT

d_call: -
clone_size: -
j_call: TRBJ2-7
v_call: TRBV12-3/TRBV12-4
cdr3_aa: CASSLYPDGEQYF
cdr3_nt: TGTGCCAGCAGTTTGTACCCCGATGGCGAGCAGTACTTC

d_call: -
clone_size: -
j_call: TRBJ2-6
v_call: TRBV18
cdr3_aa: CASSPPTGFSGANVLTF
cdr3_nt: TGTGCCAGCTCACCACCGACGGGCTTCTCTGGGGCCAACGTCCTGACTTTC

d_call: TRBD1
clone_size: many
j_call: TRBJ1-2
v_call: TRBV24-1
cdr3_aa: CATGDRVYGYTF
cdr3_nt: TGTGCCACCGGGGACAGGGTCTATGGCTACACCTTC

d_call: -
clone_size: many
j_call: TRBJ2-3
v_call: TRBV20-1
cdr3_aa: CSARDFRDTSTDTQYF
cdr3_nt: TGCAGTGCTAGAGATTTCCGGGACACTAGCACAGATACGCAGTATTTT

d_call: -
clone_size: -
j_call: TRBJ1-1
v_call: TRBV12-3/TRBV12-4
cdr3_aa: CASSHAAREAFF
cdr3_nt: TGTGCCAGCAGTCACGCTGCAAGAGAAGCTTTCTTT

d_call: TRBD1
clone_size: many
j_call: TRBJ2-2
v_call: TRBV30
cdr3_aa: CALKTGSGTGELFF
cdr3_nt: TGTGCCTTGAAGACAGGGAGCGGCACCGGGGAGCTGTTTTTT

d_call: -
clone_size: many
j_call: TRBJ1-5
v_call: TRBV29-1
cdr3_aa: CSVGQGNQPQHF
cdr3_nt: TGCAGCGTTGGACAGGGCAATCAGCCCCAGCATTTT

d_call: TRBD1
clone_size: -
j_call: TRBJ1-6
v_call: TRBV19
cdr3_aa: CASSGNRGNNSPLHF
cdr3_nt: TGTGCCAGTAGTGGAAACAGGGGTAATAATTCACCCCTCCACTTT

d_call: -
clone_size: many
j_call: TRBJ1-2
v_call: TRBV7-2
cdr3_aa: CASSLAGTYGYTF
cdr3_nt: TGTGCCAGCAGCTTAGCCGGCACCTATGGCTACACCTTC

d_call: -
clone_size: -
j_call: TRBJ2-3
v_call: TRBV2
cdr3_aa: CASRWGDTQYF
cdr3_nt: TGTGCCAGCAGGTGGGGGGATACGCAGTATTTT

d_call: -
clone_size: many
j_call: TRBJ2-1
v_call: TRBV20-1
cdr3_aa: CSAPPVGGVNEQFF
cdr3_nt: TGCAGTGCTCCCCCAGTGGGGGGAGTAAATGAGCAGTTCTTC

d_call: -
clone_size: few
j_call: TRBJ2-5
v_call: TRBV5-1
cdr3_aa: CASSMGGFETQYF
cdr3_nt: TGCGCCAGCAGCATGGGGGGATTCGAGACCCAGTACTTC

d_call: -
clone_size: -
j_call: TRBJ1-1
v_call: TRBV4-3
cdr3_aa: CASSQDLRGATEAFF
cdr3_nt: TGCGCCAGCAGCCAAGATCTTCGGGGGGCCACTGAAGCTTTCTTT

d_call: -
clone_size: few
j_call: TRBJ2-5
v_call: TRBV29-1
cdr3_aa: CSVLQAQETQYF
cdr3_nt: TGCAGCGTTCTCCAGGCCCAAGAGACCCAGTACTTC

d_call: -
clone_size: -
j_call: TRBJ1-5
v_call: TRBV19
cdr3_aa: CASSTTVDSNQPQHF
cdr3_nt: TGTGCCAGTAGTACGACAGTTGATAGCAATCAGCCCCAGCATTTT

d_call: TRBD1
clone_size: few
j_call: TRBJ2-1
v_call: TRBV5-6
cdr3_aa: CASSLGDRSLIGLF
cdr3_nt: TGTGCCAGCAGCTTGGGGGACAGGTCCCTAATCGGGCTCTTC

d_call: TRBD2
clone_size: -
j_call: TRBJ2-1
v_call: TRBV6-2/TRBV6-3
cdr3_aa: CASSYGVAGVYNEQFF
cdr3_nt: TGTGCCAGCAGTTACGGAGTAGCGGGAGTTTACAATGAGCAGTTCTTC

d_call: TRBD1
clone_size: many
j_call: TRBJ2-3
v_call: TRBV4-3
cdr3_aa: CASSQGHGTGGDTQYF
cdr3_nt: TGCGCCAGCAGCCAAGGGCACGGGACAGGGGGAGATACGCAGTATTTT

d_call: TRBD1
clone_size: -
j_call: TRBJ2-7
v_call: TRBV6-2/TRBV6-3
cdr3_aa: CASSYPIDRGTHEQYF
cdr3_nt: TGTGCCAGCAGTTACCCCATCGACAGGGGAACCCACGAGCAGTACTTC

d_call: -
clone_size: few
j_call: TRBJ2-2
v_call: TRBV27
cdr3_aa: CASSWRRTGTPNTGELFF
cdr3_nt: TGTGCCAGCAGTTGGAGACGCACCGGGACACCGAACACCGGGGAGCTGTTTTTT

d_call: -
clone_size: many
j_call: TRBJ1-1
v_call: TRBV6-5
cdr3_aa: CASSYGQKTRATEAFF
cdr3_nt: TGTGCCAGCAGTTATGGTCAGAAAACCAGGGCCACTGAAGCTTTCTTT

d_call: -
clone_size: -
j_call: TRBJ2-5
v_call: TRBV20-1
cdr3_aa: CSAPKGGRQLQGETQYF
cdr3_nt: TGCAGTGCTCCCAAAGGAGGGAGACAGTTGCAGGGAGAGACCCAGTACTTC

d_call: -
clone_size: few
j_call: TRBJ2-1
v_call: TRBV14
cdr3_aa: CASSQTWLSEQFF
cdr3_nt: TGTGCCAGCAGCCAAACTTGGCTCAGTGAGCAGTTCTTC

d_call: TRBD1
clone_size: few
j_call: TRBJ2-3
v_call: TRBV5-6
cdr3_aa: CASSPWTGGSDTQYF
cdr3_nt: TGTGCCAGCAGCCCCTGGACAGGGGGATCAGATACGCAGTATTTT

d_call: -
clone_size: -
j_call: TRBJ1-4
v_call: TRBV5-6
cdr3_aa: CASSLRPNEKLFF
cdr3_nt: TGTGCCAGCAGCTTGAGGCCTAATGAAAAACTGTTTTTT

d_call: -
clone_size: many
j_call: TRBJ1-5
v_call: TRBV12-3/TRBV12-4
cdr3_aa: CASRKQGREQPQHF
cdr3_nt: TGTGCCAGCAGGAAACAGGGCAGGGAGCAGCCCCAGCATTTT

d_call: TRBD2
clone_size: few
j_call: TRBJ2-3
v_call: TRBV6-2/TRBV6-3
cdr3_aa: CASSYGGTSISTDTQYF
cdr3_nt: TGTGCCAGCAGTTATGGGGGGACTAGCATAAGCACAGATACGCAGTATTTT

d_call: TRBD1
clone_size: -
j_call: TRBJ1-1
v_call: TRBV5-1
cdr3_aa: CASSPRQGTHTEAFF
cdr3_nt: TGCGCCAGCAGCCCAAGACAGGGGACCCACACTGAAGCTTTCTTT

d_call: -
clone_size: -
j_call: TRBJ2-5
v_call: TRBV20-1
cdr3_aa: CSARYRGSGETQYF
cdr3_nt: TGCAGTGCTAGATATAGAGGGTCCGGAGAGACCCAGTACTTC

d_call: -
clone_size: many
j_call: TRBJ1-2
v_call: TRBV5-1
cdr3_aa: CASSLSGNYGYTF
cdr3_nt: TGCGCCAGCAGCTTGTCAGGGAACTATGGCTACACCTTC